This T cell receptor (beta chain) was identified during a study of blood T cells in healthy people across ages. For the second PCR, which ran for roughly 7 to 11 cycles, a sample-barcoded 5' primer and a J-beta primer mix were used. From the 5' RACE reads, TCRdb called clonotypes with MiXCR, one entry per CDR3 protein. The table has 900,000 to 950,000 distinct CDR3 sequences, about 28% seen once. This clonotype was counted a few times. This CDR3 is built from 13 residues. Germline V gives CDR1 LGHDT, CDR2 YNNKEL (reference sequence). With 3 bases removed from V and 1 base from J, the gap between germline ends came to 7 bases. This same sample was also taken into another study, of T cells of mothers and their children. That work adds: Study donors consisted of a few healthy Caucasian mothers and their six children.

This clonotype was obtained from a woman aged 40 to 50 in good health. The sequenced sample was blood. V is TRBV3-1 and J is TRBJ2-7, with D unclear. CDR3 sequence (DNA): TGTGCCAGCAGCCATGTCGGTTCCTACGAGCAGTACTTC. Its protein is CASSHVGSYEQYF.